This TCR beta chain appears in the sequencing data of a study of blood T cell repertoires in COVID-19. Study-level background: Italy, Spain and the United States were the sources of the convalescent and acute COVID-19 samples. PBMCs, B-cell-depleted T cells, or T cells provided the cDNA or gDNA that made up the material.

In the original analysis: Reference gene primer amplification in the assay estimated nucleated cell counts. Method: immunoSEQ multiplex PCR; TCRdb's copy keeps in-frame clones and lacks some. The V and J calls and the clone size are those of that table, but D and trimming were determined from the DNA. The data hold under 350,000 clones, with around nine tenths observed a single time. This clone was seen once. Germline CDR1 is MNHEY and CDR2 is SMNVEV (reference sequence). The CDR3 consists of 15 residues. The V segment lost 7 bases and the J segment 0 bases; nucleotides outside the gene matches: 9. This TCR came from a man in his fifties or sixties with acute or convalescent COVID-19. This chain uses TRBV27 with TRBJ2-7; 7 bases match TRBD2. Sequenced sample: peripheral blood. The CDR3 DNA reads TGTGCCAGCACCCCCAGCGGGGCGAGCTCCTACGAGCAGTACTTC. Its translation: CASTPSGASSYEQYF.